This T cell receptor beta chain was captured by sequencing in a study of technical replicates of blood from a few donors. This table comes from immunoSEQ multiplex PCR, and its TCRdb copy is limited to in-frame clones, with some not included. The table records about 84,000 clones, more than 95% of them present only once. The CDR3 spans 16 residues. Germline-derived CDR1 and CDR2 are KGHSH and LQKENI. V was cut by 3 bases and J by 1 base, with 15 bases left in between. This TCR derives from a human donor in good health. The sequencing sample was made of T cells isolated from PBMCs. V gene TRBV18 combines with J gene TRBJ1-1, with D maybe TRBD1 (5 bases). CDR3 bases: TGTGCCAGCTCACCCTGGGGGGACCGGGCGAACACTGAAGCTTTCTTT. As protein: CASSPWGDRANTEAFF.